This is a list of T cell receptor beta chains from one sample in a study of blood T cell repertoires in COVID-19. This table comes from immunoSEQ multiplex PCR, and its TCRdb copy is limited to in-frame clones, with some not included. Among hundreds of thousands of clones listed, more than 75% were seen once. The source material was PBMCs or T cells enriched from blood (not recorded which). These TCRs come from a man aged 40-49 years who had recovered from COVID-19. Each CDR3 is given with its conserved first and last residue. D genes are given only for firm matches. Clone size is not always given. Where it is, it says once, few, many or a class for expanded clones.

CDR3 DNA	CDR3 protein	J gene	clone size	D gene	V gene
TGTGCCAGCAGCTGGGCGGGGGGGTCAGATACGCAGTATTTT	CASSWAGGSDTQYF	TRBJ2-3	.	TRBD2	TRBV9
TGTGCCACCAGCAGAGATCTAGCGGGCAATGAGCAGTTCTTC	CATSRDLAGNEQFF	TRBJ2-1	.	TRBD2	TRBV15
TGCGCCAGCAGCTCGTCCGTCGGGACAGGAAATTCACCCCTCCACTTT	CASSSSVGTGNSPLHF	TRBJ1-6	.	TRBD1	TRBV5-1
TGTGCCTGGAGTCGCTTGTGGGGCGGCTCCTACGAGCAGTACTTC	CAWSRLWGGSYEQYF	TRBJ2-7	.	.	TRBV30
TGTGCCAGCGGTACGGGGGAGCGTCTCACCGGGGAGCTGTTTTTT	CASGTGERLTGELFF	TRBJ2-2	few	.	TRBV5-4
TGTGCCTCCGTCCAGGGGCATAATTCACCCCTCCACTTT	CASVQGHNSPLHF	TRBJ1-6	.	.	TRBV30
TGTGCCAGCAGTGAAAGTGAGCTAGCGGCCCGCACCGGGGAGCTGTTTTTT	CASSESELAARTGELFF	TRBJ2-2	few	TRBD2	TRBV2
TGCGCCAGCAGCCAAACGCGGGGAAACAATGAGCAGTTCTTC	CASSQTRGNNEQFF	TRBJ2-1	.	.	TRBV4-3
TGTGCCAGCAGTTCACAGGGGGCGTCGGCCACTGAAGCTTTCTTT	CASSSQGASATEAFF	TRBJ1-1	.	TRBD1	TRBV7-2
TGTGCCAGCAGCTTATTCGTCAAGGGGTCGGGGGAGCTGTTTTTT	CASSLFVKGSGELFF	TRBJ2-2	.	.	TRBV11-2
TGTGCCACCAGCAGCGGTGGACTAGCGGGAGCCTACGAGCAGTACTTC	CATSSGGLAGAYEQYF	TRBJ2-7	.	TRBD2	TRBV15
TGTGCCAGCATCGCGACCCCGACAGATAATGGCTACACCTTC	CASIATPTDNGYTF	TRBJ1-2	.	.	TRBV6-5
TGCAGTCATAGCTCTGGAAACACCATATATTTT	CSHSSGNTIYF	TRBJ1-3	.	.	TRBV20-1
TGTGCCAGCAGTTACCGAGGCTCGTCTAACTATGGCTACACCTTC	CASSYRGSSNYGYTF	TRBJ1-2	.	.	TRBV6-5
TGCGCCAGCAGCTTGTATGGGGGCGTGAATGAAAAACTGTTTTTT	CASSLYGGVNEKLFF	TRBJ1-4	.	.	TRBV5-1
TGTGCCAGCGGATACCGAAGGGGCGAAAAACTGTTTTTT	CASGYRRGEKLFF	TRBJ1-4	.	.	TRBV6-5
TGCGCCAGCAGCTCCGGGACAGGGGGTTATAATGAAAAACTGTTTTTT	CASSSGTGGYNEKLFF	TRBJ1-4	once	TRBD1	TRBV5-1
TGTGCCAGCAGCTTTTTTGGCAGGGGGCAAGGAGGGCCCCAGCATTTT	CASSFFGRGQGGPQHF	TRBJ1-5	.	TRBD1	TRBV7-2
TGTGCCAGCAGCCACCCGACTAGCGGGCGAACCTACGAGCAGTACTTC	CASSHPTSGRTYEQYF	TRBJ2-7	.	TRBD2	TRBV3-1/TRBV3-2
TGTGCCAGCAAAAAGACAGGGTCCTACGAGCAGTACTTC	CASKKTGSYEQYF	TRBJ2-7	.	TRBD1	TRBV7-9
TGTGCCAGCAGCCAAGAAGGGGTTAGCGGGAGGACTAACGAGCAGTACTTC	CASSQEGVSGRTNEQYF	TRBJ2-7	.	TRBD2	TRBV3-1/TRBV3-2
TGTGCCAGCAGCCAAGAAATGCTGTTTAGGGGGCAAGAGACCCAGTACTTC	CASSQEMLFRGQETQYF	TRBJ2-5	.	.	TRBV14
TGTGCCAGCAGCTCCTTAGGGAGCTACAATGAGCAGTTCTTC	CASSSLGSYNEQFF	TRBJ2-1	.	.	TRBV6-5